This T cell receptor (beta chain) is from a study of cytomegalovirus exposure and HLA in healthy donors. About the study: The same platform was used for the 110 or so validation repertoires and the roughly 600 first-cohort repertoires, a later analysis reported. Study results and limitations: Confirmation in vitro established that three CMV-associated chains were specific for CMV antigens.

Libraries were prepared by immunoSEQ multiplex PCR; TCRdb keeps only in-frame clonotypes and omits some of them. Of 190,000 or so clones in the sample, about 80% were seen once. Germline values: CDR1 SNHLY, CDR2 FYNNEI. The CDR3 is made up of 15 amino acids. Unmatched junction bases numbered 9, after V lost 4 bases and J lost 7 bases. As for this clone: Its specificity is not known.

It was the roughly 130-subject validation cohort, separate from the approximately 670-subject first cohort, to which the donors belonged. The clonotype originates from a woman aged 18 to 35 in good health and CMV-seropositive. Sequenced input: PBMCs. The chain has TRBV2 and TRBJ2-4; 8 bases line up with TRBD2. This CDR3 reads CASSAPGLGWNIQYF. In nucleotides, the CDR3 is TGTGCCAGCAGTGCACCGGGACTAGGATGGAACATTCAGTACTTC.